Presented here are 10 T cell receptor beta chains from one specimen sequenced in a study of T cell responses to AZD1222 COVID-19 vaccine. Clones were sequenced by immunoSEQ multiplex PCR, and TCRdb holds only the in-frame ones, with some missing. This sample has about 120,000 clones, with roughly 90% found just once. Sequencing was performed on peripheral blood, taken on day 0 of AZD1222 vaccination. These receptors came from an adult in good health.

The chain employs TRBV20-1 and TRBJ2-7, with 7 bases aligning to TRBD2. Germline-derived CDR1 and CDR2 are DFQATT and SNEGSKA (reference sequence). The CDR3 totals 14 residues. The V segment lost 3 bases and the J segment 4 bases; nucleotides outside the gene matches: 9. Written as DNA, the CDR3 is TGCAGTGCTAGTCGTTCGGGCGGGGGTTACGAGCAGTACTTC. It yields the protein CSASRSGGGYEQYF.

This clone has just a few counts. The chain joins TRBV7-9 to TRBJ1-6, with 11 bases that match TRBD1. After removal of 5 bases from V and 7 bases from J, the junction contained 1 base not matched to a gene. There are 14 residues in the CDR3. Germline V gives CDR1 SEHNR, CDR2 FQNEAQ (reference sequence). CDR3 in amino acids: CASSRTGGNSPLHF. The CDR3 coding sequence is TGTGCCAGCAGCCGGACAGGGGGCAATTCACCCCTCCACTTT.

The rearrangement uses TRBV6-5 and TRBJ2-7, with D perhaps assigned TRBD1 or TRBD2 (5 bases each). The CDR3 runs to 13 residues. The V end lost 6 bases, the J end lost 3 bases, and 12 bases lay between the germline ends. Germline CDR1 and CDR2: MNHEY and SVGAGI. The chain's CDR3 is CASSKGPNYEQYF. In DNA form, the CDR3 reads TGTGCCAGCAGCAAGGGACCCAACTACGAGCAGTACTTC.

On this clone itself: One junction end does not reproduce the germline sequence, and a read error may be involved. For the CDR3, the DNA is TGTGCCAGCAGCTTATTTTCGGGGAATAGGGCAGAGACCCTTTTT. Amino acid sequence: CASSLFSGNRAETLF. The rearrangement joins TRBV7-9 to TRBJ1-4; D unclear. Germline V gene lookup returns CDR1 SEHNR and CDR2 FQNEAQ (reference sequence). This CDR3 has 15 amino acids.

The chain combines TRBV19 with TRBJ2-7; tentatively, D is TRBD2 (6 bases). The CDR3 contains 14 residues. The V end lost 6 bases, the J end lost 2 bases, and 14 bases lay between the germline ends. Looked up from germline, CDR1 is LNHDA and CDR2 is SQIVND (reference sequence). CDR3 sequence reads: CASSLGGATYEQYF. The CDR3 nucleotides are TGTGCCAGTAGCCTAGGAGGGGCAACCTACGAGCAGTACTTC.

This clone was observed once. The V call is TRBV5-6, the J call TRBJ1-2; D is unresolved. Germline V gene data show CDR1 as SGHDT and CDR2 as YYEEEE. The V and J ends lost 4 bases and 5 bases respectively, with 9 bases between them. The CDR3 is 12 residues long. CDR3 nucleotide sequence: TGTGCCAGCAGCGTAGGATATTATGGCTACACCTTC. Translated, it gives CASSVGYYGYTF.

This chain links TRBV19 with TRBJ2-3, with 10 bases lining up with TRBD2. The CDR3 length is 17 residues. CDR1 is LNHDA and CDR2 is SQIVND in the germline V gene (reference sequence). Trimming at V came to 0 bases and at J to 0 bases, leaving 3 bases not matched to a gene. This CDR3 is CASSIDGTSASTDTQYF. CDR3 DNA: TGTGCCAGTAGTATAGATGGGACTAGCGCCAGCACAGATACGCAGTATTTT. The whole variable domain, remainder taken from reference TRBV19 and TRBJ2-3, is DGGITQSPKYLFRKEGQNVTLSCEQNLNHDAMYWYRQDPGQGLRLIYYSQIVNDFQKGDIAEGYSVSREKKESFPLTVTSAQKNPTAFYLCASSIDGTSASTDTQYFGPGTRLTVL.

CDR3 nucleotides: TGCGCCAGCAGCCAAGATTTCCTCACTAGAGGCACAGATACGCAGTATTTT. Amino acids: CASSQDFLTRGTDTQYF. J is TRBJ2-3 and V is TRBV4-3; maybe TRBD2 (5 bases). V lost 0 bases and J lost 1, with 14 bases in between. The germline CDR1 and CDR2 sequences are LGHNA and YSLEER. The CDR3 loop spans 17 amino acids.

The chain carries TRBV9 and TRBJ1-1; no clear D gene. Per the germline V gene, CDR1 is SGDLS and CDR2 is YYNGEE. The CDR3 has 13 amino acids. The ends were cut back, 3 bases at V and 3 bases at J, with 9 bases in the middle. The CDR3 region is CASSAHGDTEAFF. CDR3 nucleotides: TGTGCCAGCAGCGCCCACGGTGACACTGAAGCTTTCTTT. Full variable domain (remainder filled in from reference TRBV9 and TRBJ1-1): DSGVTQTPKHLITATGQRVTLRCSPRSGDLSVYWYQQSLDQGLQFLIQYYNGEERAKGNILERFSAQQFPDLHSELNLSSLELGDSALYFCASSAHGDTEAFFGQGTRLTVV.

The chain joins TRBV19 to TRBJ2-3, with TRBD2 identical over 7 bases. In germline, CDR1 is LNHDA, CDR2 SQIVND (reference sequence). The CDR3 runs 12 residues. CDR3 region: CYGGSGSDTQYF. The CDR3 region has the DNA TGTTACGGCGGGAGTGGCTCAGATACGCAGTATTTT.